This section outlines one T cell receptor beta chain sequence together with its context. What it recognizes is unknown. At one boundary the junction diverges from the germline segment, which might be a read error. Germline CDR1 reads PRHDT; CDR2 reads FYEKMQ (reference sequence). The CDR3 is 11 amino acids. This sample stems from a study of PD-1 blockade in classical Hodgkin lymphoma. This table comes from immunoSEQ multiplex PCR, and its TCRdb copy is limited to in-frame clones, with some not included. Of about 40,000 clones in the sample, about three quarters were seen once. General study points: Initiation of nivolumab under 1 year after ASCT led to exclusion of patients. Healthy donors reportedly exceeded newly diagnosed patients in baseline TCR diversity.

Relapses following autologous stem cell transplantation were seen in all patients, with brentuximab vedotin exposure varying. This sequence was found in a human donor with classical Hodgkin lymphoma. This sample comprised peripheral blood mononuclear cells (PBMCs), obtained at baseline. This chain joins TRBV13 and TRBJ2-1, with D possibly TRBD2 on 6 matching bases. This chain's CDR3 is CASSLGGEQFF. In DNA, the CDR3 is TGTGCCAGCAGCCTAGGAGGGGAGCAGTTCTTC. The whole variable domain, remainder taken from reference TRBV13 and TRBJ2-1, is AAGVIQSPRHLIKEKRETATLKCYPIPRHDTVYWYQQGPGQDPQFLISFYEKMQSDKGSIPDRFSAQQFSDYHSELNMSSLELGDSALYFCASSLGGEQFFGPGTRLTVL.